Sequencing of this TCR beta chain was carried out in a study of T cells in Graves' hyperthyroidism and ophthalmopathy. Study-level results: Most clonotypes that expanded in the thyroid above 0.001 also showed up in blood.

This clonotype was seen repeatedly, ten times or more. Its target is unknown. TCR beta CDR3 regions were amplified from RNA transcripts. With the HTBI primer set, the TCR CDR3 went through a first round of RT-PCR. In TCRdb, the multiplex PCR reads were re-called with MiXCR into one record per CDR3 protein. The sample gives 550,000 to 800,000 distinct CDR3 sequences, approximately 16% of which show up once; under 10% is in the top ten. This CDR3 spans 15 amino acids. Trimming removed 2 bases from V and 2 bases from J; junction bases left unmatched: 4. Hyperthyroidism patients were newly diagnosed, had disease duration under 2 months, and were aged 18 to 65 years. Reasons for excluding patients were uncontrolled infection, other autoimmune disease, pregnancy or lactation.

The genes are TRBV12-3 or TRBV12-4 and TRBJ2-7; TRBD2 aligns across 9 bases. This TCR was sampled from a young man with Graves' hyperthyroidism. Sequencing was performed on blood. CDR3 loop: CASSLLAGRTYEQYF. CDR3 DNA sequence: TGTGCCAGCAGTTTACTAGCGGGACGAACCTACGAGCAGTACTTC.